This section outlines one T cell receptor (beta chain) sequence together with its context. Its antigen is not known. Germline V gene sequence: CDR1 MNHNY, CDR2 SVGAGI (reference sequence). CDR3 length: 14 residues. The germline V and J ends were trimmed by 0 bases and 7 bases, with 7 bases remaining between them. The sample is drawn from a study of OX40 agonist ivuxolimab in advanced cancers. Study overall: Patients undergoing dose escalation presented with hepatocellular carcinoma, melanoma, renal cell or head and neck cancer.

Profiled with immunoSEQ multiplex PCR; TCRdb holds only in-frame clones, not every one. The repertoire consists of some 98,000 clones, with 85% to 95% occurring once and the leading ten covering over 0.2%. Whole-study findings and limits: At 0.1 to 3.0 mg/kg and by week 6, CD4+ and CD8+ T cells in the blood had expanded clonally. Expanded clones tended on average to be more numerous among CD8+ T cells than CD4+.

The specimen was CD4+ or CD8+ T cells sorted from blood, collected in a trial of the OX40 agonist ivuxolimab. The chain recombines TRBV6-6 with TRBJ1-6; D perhaps matches TRBD1 (5 bases). This TCR derives from an adult with an advanced solid tumor such as melanoma, head and neck, liver or kidney cancer. This CDR3 is CASSYSTANSPLHF. CDR3 DNA sequence: TGTGCCAGCAGTTACTCGACAGCCAATTCACCCCTCCACTTT.